This entry describes one T cell receptor (beta chain). Its antigen is undetermined. These data originate in a study of response to subunit inactivated influenza vaccine. Notes on the study in general: There was a suggestion from the authors that each seasonal influenza vaccination recruits few new T cells.

In TCRdb, the RT-PCR reads were re-called with MiXCR into one record per CDR3 protein. The sample has 500,000 or so distinct CDR3 sequences; 11% are singletons. Sequenced material: PBMCs from blood, taken 35 to 45 days after vaccination. The sequence was obtained from a man in his fifties or sixties who received an inactivated influenza vaccine.

This chain's CDR3 is CASRWTSGSSGANVLTF. In DNA, the CDR3 is TGTGCCAGCAGATGGACTAGCGGGAGCTCTGGGGCCAACGTCCTGACTTTC. The genes are TRBV6-1 and TRBJ2-6; 13 nucleotides agree with TRBD2. In germline, CDR1 is MNHNS, CDR2 SASEGT. The CDR3 has 17 amino acids. J was trimmed by 0 bases and V by 6 bases; bases with no gene match: 2.